The text below deals with one T cell receptor (beta chain). A second roughly 6 to 11 cycle PCR used barcoded and J-beta primers. TCRdb reprocessed the 5' RACE reads via MiXCR and lists one record per CDR3 protein. The sample records 700,000 to 850,000 distinct CDR3 sequences, less than 70% being singletons. These data originate in a study of blood T cells in healthy people across ages. The V end lost 4 bases, the J end lost 0 bases, and 13 bases lay between the germline ends. The CDR3 is made up of 14 amino acids. Germline V CDR1 and CDR2: DFQATT, SNEGSKA (reference sequence). The TCR sequence derives from an elderly man in good health. Sequencing was carried out using blood. This chain uses TRBV20-1 with TRBJ2-7, with D unresolved. This chain's CDR3 is CSATPGGNSYEQYF. The CDR3 DNA reads as TGCAGTGCTACCCCCGGCGGAAACTCCTACGAGCAGTACTTC.